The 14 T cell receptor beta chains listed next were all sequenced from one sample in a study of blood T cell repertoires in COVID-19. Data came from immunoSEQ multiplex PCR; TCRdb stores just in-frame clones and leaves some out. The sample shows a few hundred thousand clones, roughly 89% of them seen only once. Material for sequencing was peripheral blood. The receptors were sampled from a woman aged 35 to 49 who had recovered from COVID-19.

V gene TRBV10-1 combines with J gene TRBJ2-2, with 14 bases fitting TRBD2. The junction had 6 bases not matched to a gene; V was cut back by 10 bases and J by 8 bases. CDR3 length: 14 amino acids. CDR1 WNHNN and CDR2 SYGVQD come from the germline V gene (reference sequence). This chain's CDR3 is CAIWTSGRTGELFF. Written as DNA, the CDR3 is TGCGCCATTTGGACTAGCGGGAGGACGGGGGAGCTGTTTTTT.

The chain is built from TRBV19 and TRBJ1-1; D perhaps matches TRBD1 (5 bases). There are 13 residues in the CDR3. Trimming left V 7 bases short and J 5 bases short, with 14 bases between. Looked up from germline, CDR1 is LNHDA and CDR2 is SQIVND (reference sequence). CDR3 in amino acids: CASTPPGLTEAFF. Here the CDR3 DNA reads TGTGCCAGTACCCCACCGGGACTTACTGAAGCTTTCTTT.

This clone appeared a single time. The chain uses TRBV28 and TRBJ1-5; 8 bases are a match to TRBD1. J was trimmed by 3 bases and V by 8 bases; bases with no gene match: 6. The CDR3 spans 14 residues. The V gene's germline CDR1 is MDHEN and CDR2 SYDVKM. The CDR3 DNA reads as TGTGCCAGCCTACCGACAGGGGTCAATCAGCCCCAGCATTTT. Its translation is CASLPTGVNQPQHF.

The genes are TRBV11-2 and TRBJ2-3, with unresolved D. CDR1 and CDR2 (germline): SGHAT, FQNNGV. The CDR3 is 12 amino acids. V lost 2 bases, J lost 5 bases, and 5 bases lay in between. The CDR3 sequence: CASSLSQDTQYF. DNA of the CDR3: TGTGCCAGCAGCTTATCACAAGATACGCAGTATTTT.

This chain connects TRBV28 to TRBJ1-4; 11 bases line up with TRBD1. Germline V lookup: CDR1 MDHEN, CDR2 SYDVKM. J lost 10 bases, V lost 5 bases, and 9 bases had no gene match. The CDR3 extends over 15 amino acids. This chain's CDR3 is CASSETGTGGGKLFF. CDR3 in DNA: TGTGCCAGCAGTGAGACCGGGACAGGGGGAGGAAAACTGTTTTTT.

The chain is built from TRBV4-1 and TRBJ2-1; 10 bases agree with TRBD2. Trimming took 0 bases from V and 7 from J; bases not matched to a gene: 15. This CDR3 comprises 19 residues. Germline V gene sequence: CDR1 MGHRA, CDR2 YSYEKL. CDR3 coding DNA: TGCGCCAGCAGCCAAGATGGAGTTTGGAGCGGGGGGGCCAAGAATGAGCAGTTCTTC. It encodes CASSQDGVWSGGAKNEQFF.

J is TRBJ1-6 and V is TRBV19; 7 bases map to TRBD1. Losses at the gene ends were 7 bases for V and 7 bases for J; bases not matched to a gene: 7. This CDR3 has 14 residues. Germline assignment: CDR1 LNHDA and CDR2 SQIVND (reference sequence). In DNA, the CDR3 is TGTGCCAGTAAAGGGGGCCCCTTCAATTCACCCCTCCACTTT. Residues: CASKGGPFNSPLHF.

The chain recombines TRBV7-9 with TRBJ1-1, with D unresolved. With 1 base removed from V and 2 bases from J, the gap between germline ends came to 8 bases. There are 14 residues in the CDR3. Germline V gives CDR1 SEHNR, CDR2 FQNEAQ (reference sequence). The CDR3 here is CASSLDTANTEAFF. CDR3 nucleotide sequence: TGTGCCAGCAGCTTAGATACAGCCAACACTGAAGCTTTCTTT.

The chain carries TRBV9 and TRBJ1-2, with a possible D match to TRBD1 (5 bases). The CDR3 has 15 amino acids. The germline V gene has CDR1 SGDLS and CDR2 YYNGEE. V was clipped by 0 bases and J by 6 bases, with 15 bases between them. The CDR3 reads CASSVGGRVGNGYTF. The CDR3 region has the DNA TGTGCCAGCAGCGTAGGGGGCCGAGTGGGGAATGGCTACACCTTC.

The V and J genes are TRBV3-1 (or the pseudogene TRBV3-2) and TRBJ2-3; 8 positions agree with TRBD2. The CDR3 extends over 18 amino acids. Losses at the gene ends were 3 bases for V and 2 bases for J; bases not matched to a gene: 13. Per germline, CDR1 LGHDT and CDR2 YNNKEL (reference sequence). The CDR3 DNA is TGTGCCAGCAGCCACCCAACTCGACTAGCGCGCCCCACAGATACGCAGTATTTT. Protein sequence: CASSHPTRLARPTDTQYF.

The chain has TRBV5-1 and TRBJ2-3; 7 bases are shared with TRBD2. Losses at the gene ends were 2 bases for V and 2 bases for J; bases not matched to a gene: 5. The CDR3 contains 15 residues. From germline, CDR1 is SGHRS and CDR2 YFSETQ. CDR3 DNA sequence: TGCGCCAGCAGCTTAGGCGGGAGAGTCACAGATACGCAGTATTTT. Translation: CASSLGGRVTDTQYF. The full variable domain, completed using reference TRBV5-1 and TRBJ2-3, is KAGVTQTPRYLIKTRGQQVTLSCSPISGHRSVSWYQQTPGQGLQFLFEYFSETQRNKGNFPGRFSGRQFSNSRSEMNVSTLELGDSALYLCASSLGGRVTDTQYFGPGTRLTVL.

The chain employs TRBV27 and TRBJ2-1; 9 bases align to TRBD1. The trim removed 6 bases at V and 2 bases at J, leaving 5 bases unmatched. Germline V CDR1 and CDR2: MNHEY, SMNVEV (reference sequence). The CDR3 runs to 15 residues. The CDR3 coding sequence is TGTGCCAGCAGGCAAACAGGGGGCCCCTACAATGAGCAGTTCTTC. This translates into CASRQTGGPYNEQFF.

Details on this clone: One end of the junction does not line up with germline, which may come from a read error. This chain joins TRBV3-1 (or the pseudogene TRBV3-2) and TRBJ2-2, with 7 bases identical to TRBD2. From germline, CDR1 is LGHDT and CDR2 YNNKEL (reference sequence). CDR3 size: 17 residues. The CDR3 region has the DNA TGTGCCAGCAGCCAAGGAGGGGTGCGGGGGAACCCCGGGGAGCTGTTTTTT. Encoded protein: CASSQGGVRGNPGELFF.

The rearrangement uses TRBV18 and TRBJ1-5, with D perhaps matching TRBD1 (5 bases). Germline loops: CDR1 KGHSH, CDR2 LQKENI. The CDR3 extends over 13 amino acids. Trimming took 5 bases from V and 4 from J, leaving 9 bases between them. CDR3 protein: CASSFDSNQPQHF. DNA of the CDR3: TGTGCCAGCTCATTCGACAGTAATCAGCCCCAGCATTTT.